The following is a T cell receptor (beta chain) sequence with its context. Antigen: not known. These data are taken from a study of T cells after posttransplantation cyclophosphamide. Study-level findings and limits: TRB overlap between skin or GI tissue T cells and blood was limited.

Sequenced by immunoSEQ multiplex PCR; TCRdb stores in-frame clones only, minus some. The sample carries tens of thousands of clones, about 90% recorded once. This TCR derives from a woman aged 45-59 years in good health and a related stem cell transplant donor. The source material was PBMCs.

The CDR3: CAISVSTGTEAFF. The CDR3 DNA reads TGTGCCATCAGTGTGTCTACGGGCACTGAAGCTTTCTTT. V gene TRBV10-3 combines with J gene TRBJ1-1; D call uncertain. Trimming left V 4 bases short and J 4 bases short, with 10 bases between. CDR1 is ENHRY and CDR2 is SYGVKD in the germline V gene. The CDR3 length is 13 residues.